Shown below are 26 T cell receptor beta chains from a single sample sequenced in a study of cytomegalovirus exposure and HLA in healthy donors. A multiplex PCR was run with 60 Vbeta primers and 13 Jbeta primers. Using immunoSEQ multiplex PCR, the repertoire was profiled, and TCRdb retains in-frame clones only, with some absent. Of 80,000 to 100,000 clones detected, about four fifths appear once; the ten largest clones hold 3% to 4.5%. The sequenced material came from PBMCs. The receptors come from a female donor in good health and CMV-seropositive.

The CDR3 DNA is TGCAGCGTTGACAACACAGGGGACACTGAAGCTTTCTTT. Translating gives CSVDNTGDTEAFF. V and J are TRBV29-1 and TRBJ1-1; 7 nucleotides align to TRBD1. The CDR3 loop spans 13 amino acids. V was pared by 3 bases and J by 3 bases, with 4 bases of the junction left unmatched. Germline CDR1 reads SQVTM; CDR2 reads ANQGSEA.

V and J are TRBV6-5 and TRBJ2-2; D might be TRBD1 (5 bases). From germline, CDR1 is MNHEY and CDR2 SVGAGI. V lost 6 bases to trimming and J lost 4 bases, with 9 bases between them. This CDR3 has 13 residues. In DNA, the CDR3 is TGTGCCAGCAGCGGACACTTCACCGGGGAGCTGTTTTTT. Translating it yields CASSGHFTGELFF.

The chain uses TRBV27 and TRBJ2-5; D unresolved. The DNA end is more similar to TRBJ2-7, so the J call may be wrong. The CDR3 extends over 14 amino acids. Germline V lookup: CDR1 MNHEY, CDR2 SMNVEV (reference sequence). The CDR3 nucleotides read TGTGCCAGCAGTTTTACCCCGGTCTCCTACGAGCAGTACTTC. Translated: CASSFTPVSYEQYF.

The chain joins TRBV7-9 to TRBJ1-2, with D tentatively TRBD1 (6 bases). V lost 3 bases to trimming and J lost 4 bases, with 12 bases between them. This CDR3 is 14 amino acids long. Germline V gene lookup returns CDR1 SEHNR and CDR2 FQNEAQ (reference sequence). CDR3 amino acids: CASSLGGLSYGYTF. The CDR3 DNA is TGTGCCAGCAGCTTGGGGGGGCTAAGCTATGGCTACACCTTC.

CDR3 sequence (DNA): TGTGCCAGCAGTGATGGGGAGGGGATCTACGAGCAGTACTTC. This sequence encodes CASSDGEGIYEQYF. The J gene is TRBJ2-7, the V gene TRBV2, with 7 bases lining up with TRBD2. Trimming took 3 bases from V and 3 from J; bases not matched to a gene: 5. This CDR3 spans 14 amino acids. The V gene's germline CDR1 is SNHLY and CDR2 FYNNEI.

V gene TRBV27 combines with J gene TRBJ2-7; 7 nucleotides match TRBD1. Per germline, CDR1 MNHEY and CDR2 SMNVEV (reference sequence). The CDR3 has 11 amino acids. V shed 6 bases and J 12 bases; nucleotides not matched to a gene: 8. Here the CDR3 reads CASSLGTAWYF. Here the CDR3 DNA reads TGTGCCAGCAGCCTAGGGACAGCTTGGTACTTC.

CDR3 coding DNA: TGTGCCAGCAGCTTGCGAATGGGGACGGGAGGCTACAATGAGCAGTTCTTC. It yields the protein CASSLRMGTGGYNEQFF. The V call is TRBV5-4, the J call TRBJ2-1; 7 bases align to TRBD2. The germline V gene encodes CDR1 SGHNT and CDR2 YYREEE (reference sequence). The V gene end was trimmed by 1 base and the J gene end by 3 bases; junction bases not matched to a gene: 10. The CDR3 is made up of 17 amino acids.

The rearrangement links TRBV10-2 to TRBJ2-2; TRBD2 is a possible D gene (5 bases). The CDR3 spans 15 residues. Looked up from germline, CDR1 is WSHSY and CDR2 is SAAADI. V lost 3 bases and J lost 1, with 9 bases in between. The CDR3 nucleotides are TGCGCCAGCAGTGATGGACTCAAGAACACCGGGGAGCTGTTTTTT. It is translated as CASSDGLKNTGELFF.

The chain is built from TRBV28 and TRBJ2-1, with TRBD2 identical over 9 bases. Unmatched junction bases numbered 8, after V lost 4 bases and J lost 4 bases. The CDR3 contains 16 residues. Germline loops: CDR1 MDHEN, CDR2 SYDVKM. CDR3 DNA: TGTGCCAGCAGTTACCAAGCGGGAGGTAGTTACAATGAGCAGTTCTTC. The encoded protein is CASSYQAGGSYNEQFF.

The chain is built from TRBV10-3 and TRBJ1-1, with 8 bases that match TRBD1. The CDR3 runs 14 residues. Germline CDR1 and CDR2: ENHRY and SYGVKD. V dropped 2 bases and J dropped 1; count of bases not matched to a gene: 0. CDR3 residues: CAISEGTGNTEAFF. DNA for the CDR3: TGTGCCATCAGTGAGGGGACAGGGAACACTGAAGCTTTCTTT.

The J gene is TRBJ2-7, the V gene TRBV4-1; 8 bases are a match to TRBD1. Germline CDR1 is MGHRA and CDR2 is YSYEKL. The CDR3 covers 17 residues. The J segment lost 0 bases and the V segment lost 1 base, leaving 8 bases of the junction unmatched. The CDR3 loop reads CASSQAGQGKSSYEQYF. CDR3 coding DNA: TGCGCCAGCAGCCAAGCTGGACAGGGCAAAAGCTCCTACGAGCAGTACTTC.

The gene calls are TRBV13 and TRBJ2-7; D perhaps matches TRBD2 (5 bases). The CDR3 is made up of 15 amino acids. From germline, CDR1 is PRHDT and CDR2 FYEKMQ (reference sequence). The V end lost 0 bases, the J end lost 0 bases, and 9 bases lay between the germline ends. CDR3 sequence (DNA): TGTGCCAGCAGCTTAGGAGCGGTTTTCTCCTACGAGCAGTACTTC. Translated, it gives CASSLGAVFSYEQYF. Supplemented by reference TRBV13 and TRBJ2-7, the full variable domain reads AAGVIQSPRHLIKEKRETATLKCYPIPRHDTVYWYQQGPGQDPQFLISFYEKMQSDKGSIPDRFSAQQFSDYHSELNMSSLELGDSALYFCASSLGAVFSYEQYFGPGTRLTVT.

V usage is TRBV2 and J usage is TRBJ1-1, with TRBD1 matching over 7 bases. V was clipped by 3 bases and J by 5 bases; unmatched bases: 6. This CDR3 is built from 14 residues. Germline V gene lookup returns CDR1 SNHLY and CDR2 FYNNEI. This CDR3 is CASSERDRDTEAFF. The CDR3 DNA follows: TGTGCCAGCAGTGAGCGCGACAGGGATACTGAAGCTTTCTTT.

This sequence joins TRBV30 and TRBJ1-4, with a possible D match to TRBD1 (5 bases). Per the germline V gene, CDR1 is GTSNPN and CDR2 is SVGIG (reference sequence). The germline V and J ends were trimmed by 6 bases and 6 bases, with 14 bases remaining between them. The CDR3 length is 13 residues. The chain's CDR3 is CACRRRGDEKLFF. Here the CDR3 DNA reads TGTGCCTGCAGGAGGCGGGGGGATGAAAAACTGTTTTTT.

V gene TRBV27 combines with J gene TRBJ2-1; 9 bases align to TRBD2. V shed 2 bases, J shed 4 bases, and the junction held 6 bases outside the gene matches. CDR1 is MNHEY and CDR2 is SMNVEV in the germline V gene (reference sequence). This CDR3 is 16 amino acids long. CDR3 loop: CASSLGGRAGYNEQFF. In nucleotides, the CDR3 is TGTGCCAGCAGTTTAGGCGGGAGGGCCGGGTACAATGAGCAGTTCTTC.

In this sample, this clone turned up once. V usage is TRBV28 and J usage is TRBJ2-7; TRBD2 agrees at 11 bases. The CDR3 has 15 amino acids. CDR1 and CDR2 from the germline V gene are MDHEN and SYDVKM. V shed 6 bases and J 2 bases; nucleotides not matched to a gene: 6. DNA of the CDR3: TGTGCCAGCAGGCAGACTAGCGGGACTGCCTACGAGCAGTACTTC. It encodes CASRQTSGTAYEQYF.

This sequence joins TRBV2 and TRBJ1-4; D possibly corresponds to TRBD1 (6 bases). Looked up from germline, CDR1 is SNHLY and CDR2 is FYNNEI. This CDR3 has 15 amino acids. The V end was cut by 6 bases, the J end by 1 base, with 12 bases between. The CDR3, as DNA: TGTGCCAGCAGCCCGGGACAACTAACTAATGAAAAACTGTTTTTT. Protein product: CASSPGQLTNEKLFF.

V is TRBV7-6 and J is TRBJ1-4; 7 bases line up with TRBD1. The germline CDR1 and CDR2 sequences are SGHVS and FNYEAQ. With V trimmed by 5 bases and J by 3 bases, 6 bases remained unmatched. This CDR3 is 15 amino acids long. CDR3 amino acids: CASSPYRGANEKLFF. CDR3 nucleotide sequence: TGTGCCAGCAGCCCTTACAGGGGTGCTAATGAAAAACTGTTTTTT.

The sample holds a few counts of this clone. V usage is TRBV28 and J usage is TRBJ2-7; D perhaps matches TRBD1 (6 bases). This CDR3 comprises 12 residues. Germline V gene data show CDR1 as MDHEN and CDR2 as SYDVKM. Deletions cut 2 bases from V and 4 bases from J, with 6 bases between. The CDR3 region has the DNA TGTGCCAGCAGTTTACAGGGGTACGAGCAGTACTTC. Translated, it gives CASSLQGYEQYF.

V usage is TRBV5-1 and J usage is TRBJ1-1, with 8 nucleotides matching TRBD1. V lost 0 bases, J lost 3 bases, and 7 bases stayed unmatched. CDR3 length: 16 residues. Germline CDR1 reads SGHRS; CDR2 reads YFSETQ. The chain's CDR3 is CASSLGAGGADTEAFF. CDR3 DNA: TGCGCCAGCAGCTTGGGTGCAGGGGGCGCGGACACTGAAGCTTTCTTT.

V is TRBV19 and J is TRBJ1-1; D is possibly TRBD1 (5 bases). V was shortened by 3 bases and J by 4 bases, with 15 bases between the two germline ends. The CDR3 is 15 residues long. Per germline, CDR1 LNHDA and CDR2 SQIVND (reference sequence). The CDR3 is CASSMRGGTTTEAFF. The CDR3 DNA follows: TGTGCCAGTAGTATGCGGGGGGGGACGACCACTGAAGCTTTCTTT.

The chain joins TRBV2 to TRBJ1-1; no clear D. Germline-derived CDR1 and CDR2 are SNHLY and FYNNEI. Trimming pared 7 bases from V and 5 bases from J, leaving 14 bases between. This CDR3 is 13 amino acids long. For the CDR3, the DNA is TGTGCCAGCATAGTCCAGGTGACAACTGAAGCTTTCTTT. This gives the protein CASIVQVTTEAFF.

The V and J genes are TRBV5-1 and TRBJ2-2, with 14 bases lining up with TRBD2. CDR1 is SGHRS, CDR2 YFSETQ, per germline. The CDR3 is made up of 19 amino acids. J was trimmed by 5 bases and V by 3 bases; bases with no gene match: 12. The DNA for the CDR3 is TGCGCCAGCAGCTCCGGACTAGCGGGAGGCGCCATAGGAACCGGGGAGCTGTTTTTT. This encodes CASSSGLAGGAIGTGELFF.

This clone was seen a few times. J is TRBJ2-1 and V is TRBV6-6; 7 nucleotides line up with TRBD2. The CDR3 spans 16 residues. CDR1 MNHNY and CDR2 SVGAGI come from the germline V gene (reference sequence). V lost 3 bases, J lost 0 bases, and 5 bases stayed unmatched. CDR3 bases: TGTGCCAGCAGTTATCTGGCGGGGGTCTCCTACAATGAGCAGTTCTTC. This sequence encodes CASSYLAGVSYNEQFF.

The V gene is TRBV7-6, the J gene TRBJ2-2, with a tentative D call TRBD1 (6 bases). Per germline, CDR1 SGHVS and CDR2 FNYEAQ. The CDR3 runs to 18 residues. V was clipped by 0 bases and J by 6 bases, with 20 bases between them. The CDR3 is CASSLAKLPRGGAGELFF. DNA of the CDR3: TGTGCCAGCAGCTTAGCGAAATTGCCCAGGGGTGGCGCCGGGGAGCTGTTTTTT.

The chain links TRBV7-9 to TRBJ1-1, with TRBD1 identical over 7 bases. After removal of 4 bases from V and 1 base from J, the junction contained 6 bases not matched to a gene. Looked up from germline, CDR1 is SEHNR and CDR2 is FQNEAQ (reference sequence). CDR3 size: 15 residues. CDR3 in amino acids: CASSSGQAANTEAFF. The CDR3 DNA reads TGTGCCAGCAGCTCCGGACAGGCCGCGAACACTGAAGCTTTCTTT.